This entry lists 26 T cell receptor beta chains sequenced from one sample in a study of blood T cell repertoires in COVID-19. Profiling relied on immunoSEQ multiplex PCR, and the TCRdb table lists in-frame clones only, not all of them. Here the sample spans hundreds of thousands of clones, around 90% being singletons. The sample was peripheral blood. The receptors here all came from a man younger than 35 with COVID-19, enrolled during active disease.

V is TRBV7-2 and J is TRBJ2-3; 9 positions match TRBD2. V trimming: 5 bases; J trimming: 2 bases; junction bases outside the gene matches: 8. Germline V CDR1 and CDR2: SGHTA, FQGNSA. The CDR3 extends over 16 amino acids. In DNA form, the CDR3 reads TGTGCCAGCAGCCTGAAGACTAGCGGCTACACAGATACGCAGTATTTT. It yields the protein CASSLKTSGYTDTQYF. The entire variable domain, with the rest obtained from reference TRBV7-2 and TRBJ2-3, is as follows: GAGVSQSPSNKVTEKGKDVELRCDPISGHTALYWYRQSLGQGLEFLIYFQGNSAPDKSGLPSDRFSAERTGGSVSTLTIQRTQQEDSAVYLCASSLKTSGYTDTQYFGPGTRLTVL.

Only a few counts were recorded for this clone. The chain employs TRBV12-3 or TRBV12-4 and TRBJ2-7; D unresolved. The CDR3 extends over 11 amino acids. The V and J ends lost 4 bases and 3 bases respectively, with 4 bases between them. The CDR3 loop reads CASSSGYEQYF. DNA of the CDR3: TGTGCCAGCAGTTCGGGCTACGAGCAGTACTTC.

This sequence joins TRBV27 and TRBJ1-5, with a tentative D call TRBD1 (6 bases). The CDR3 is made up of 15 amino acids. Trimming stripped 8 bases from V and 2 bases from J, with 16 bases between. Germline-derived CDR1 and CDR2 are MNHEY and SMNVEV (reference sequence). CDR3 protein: CASSGHPLGNQPQHF. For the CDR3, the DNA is TGTGCCAGCTCGGGACACCCCTTGGGCAATCAGCCCCAGCATTTT.

CDR3 sequence reads: CASSMDSATEAFF. The CDR3 nucleotides are TGTGCCAGCAGCATGGACAGCGCAACTGAAGCTTTCTTT. The J gene is TRBJ1-1, the V gene TRBV7-9, with D possibly matching TRBD1 (6 bases). CDR3 length: 13 residues. Germline CDR1 reads SEHNR; CDR2 reads FQNEAQ (reference sequence). V dropped 5 bases and J dropped 5 bases, with 12 bases sitting between them.

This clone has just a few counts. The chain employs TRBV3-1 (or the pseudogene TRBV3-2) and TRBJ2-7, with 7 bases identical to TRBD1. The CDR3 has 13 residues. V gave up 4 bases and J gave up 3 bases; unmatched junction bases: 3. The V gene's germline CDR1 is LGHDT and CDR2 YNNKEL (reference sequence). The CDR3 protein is CASSPRDSYEQYF. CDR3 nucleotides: TGTGCCAGCAGCCCTCGGGACAGCTACGAGCAGTACTTC.

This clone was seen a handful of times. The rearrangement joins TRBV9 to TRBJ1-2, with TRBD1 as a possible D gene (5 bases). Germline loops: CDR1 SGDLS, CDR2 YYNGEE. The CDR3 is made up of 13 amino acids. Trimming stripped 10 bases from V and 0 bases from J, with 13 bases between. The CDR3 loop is CASSDRANYGYTF. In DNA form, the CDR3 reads TGTGCCTCCTCAGACAGAGCTAACTATGGCTACACCTTC.

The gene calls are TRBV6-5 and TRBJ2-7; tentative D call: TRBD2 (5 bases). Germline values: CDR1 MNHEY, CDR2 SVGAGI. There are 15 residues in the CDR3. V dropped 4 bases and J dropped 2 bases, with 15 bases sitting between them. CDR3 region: CASSFRVSAAYEQYF. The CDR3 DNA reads TGTGCCAGCAGTTTCCGTGTTAGCGCGGCCTACGAGCAGTACTTC.

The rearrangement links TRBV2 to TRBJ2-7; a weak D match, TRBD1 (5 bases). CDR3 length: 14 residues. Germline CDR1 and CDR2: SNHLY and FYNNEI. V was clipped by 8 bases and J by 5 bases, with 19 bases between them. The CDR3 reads CASYSGAVGHEQYF. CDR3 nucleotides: TGTGCCAGCTACAGTGGGGCGGTTGGTCACGAGCAGTACTTC.

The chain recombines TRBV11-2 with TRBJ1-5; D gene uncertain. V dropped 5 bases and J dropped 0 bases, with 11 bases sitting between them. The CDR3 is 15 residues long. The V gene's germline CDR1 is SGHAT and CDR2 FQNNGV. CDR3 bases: TGTGCCAGCAGCCCCGGACTCCTTAGCAATCAGCCCCAGCATTTT. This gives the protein CASSPGLLSNQPQHF.

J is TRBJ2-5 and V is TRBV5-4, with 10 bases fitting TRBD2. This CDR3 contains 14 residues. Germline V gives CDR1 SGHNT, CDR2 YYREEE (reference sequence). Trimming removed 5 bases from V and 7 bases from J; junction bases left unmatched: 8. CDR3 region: CASRPSGGGGTQYF. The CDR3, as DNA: TGTGCCAGCAGACCTAGCGGGGGCGGGGGGACCCAGTACTTC.

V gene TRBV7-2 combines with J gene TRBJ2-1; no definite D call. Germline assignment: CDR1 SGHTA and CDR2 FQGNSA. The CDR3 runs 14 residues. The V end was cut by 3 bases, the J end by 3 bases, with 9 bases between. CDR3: CASSFSGYYNEQFF. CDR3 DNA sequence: TGTGCCAGCAGCTTCTCAGGATACTACAATGAGCAGTTCTTC. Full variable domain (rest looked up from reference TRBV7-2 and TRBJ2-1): GAGVSQSPSNKVTEKGKDVELRCDPISGHTALYWYRQSLGQGLEFLIYFQGNSAPDKSGLPSDRFSAERTGGSVSTLTIQRTQQEDSAVYLCASSFSGYYNEQFFGPGTRLTVL.

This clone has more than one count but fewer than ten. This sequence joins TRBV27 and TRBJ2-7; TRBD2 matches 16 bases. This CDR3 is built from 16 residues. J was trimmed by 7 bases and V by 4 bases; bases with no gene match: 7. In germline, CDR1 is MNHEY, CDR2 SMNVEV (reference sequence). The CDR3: CASSSQGLAGGGEQYF. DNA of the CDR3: TGTGCCAGCAGTTCTCAGGGACTAGCGGGAGGGGGGGAGCAGTACTTC.

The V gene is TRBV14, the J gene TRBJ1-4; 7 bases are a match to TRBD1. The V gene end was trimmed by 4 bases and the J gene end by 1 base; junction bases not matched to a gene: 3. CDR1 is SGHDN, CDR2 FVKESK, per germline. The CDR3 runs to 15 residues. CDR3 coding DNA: TGTGCCAGCAGCCTTTACAGGGGAACTAATGAAAAACTGTTTTTT. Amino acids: CASSLYRGTNEKLFF.

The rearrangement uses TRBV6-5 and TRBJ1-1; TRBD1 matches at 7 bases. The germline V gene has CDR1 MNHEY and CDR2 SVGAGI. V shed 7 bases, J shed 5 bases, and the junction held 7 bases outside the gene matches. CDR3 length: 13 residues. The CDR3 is CASTKTGRTEAFF. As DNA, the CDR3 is TGTGCCAGCACTAAGACAGGGCGGACTGAAGCTTTCTTT.

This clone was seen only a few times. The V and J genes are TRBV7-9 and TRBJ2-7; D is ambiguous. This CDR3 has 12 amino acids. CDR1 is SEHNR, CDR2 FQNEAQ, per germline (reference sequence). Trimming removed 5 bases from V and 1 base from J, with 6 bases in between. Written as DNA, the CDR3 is TGTGCCAGCAGCCACGGGTCCTACGAGCAGTACTTC. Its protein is CASSHGSYEQYF.

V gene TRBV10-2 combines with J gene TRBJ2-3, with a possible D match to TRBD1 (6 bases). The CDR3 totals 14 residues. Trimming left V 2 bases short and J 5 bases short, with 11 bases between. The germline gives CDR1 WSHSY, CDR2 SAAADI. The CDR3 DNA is TGCGCCAGCAGTGAGGCAGGGGTGGGAGATACGCAGTATTTT. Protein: CASSEAGVGDTQYF.

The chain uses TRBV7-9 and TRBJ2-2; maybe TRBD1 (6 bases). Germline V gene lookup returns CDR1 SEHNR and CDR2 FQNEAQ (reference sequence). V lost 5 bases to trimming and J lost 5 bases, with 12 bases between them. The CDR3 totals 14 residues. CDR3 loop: CASSLTGKTGELFF. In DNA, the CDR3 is TGTGCCAGCAGCCTAACAGGGAAGACCGGGGAGCTGTTTTTT. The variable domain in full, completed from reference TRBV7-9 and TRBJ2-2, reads DTGVSQNPRHKITKRGQNVTFRCDPISEHNRLYWYRQTLGQGPEFLTYFQNEAQLEKSRLLSDRFSAERPKGSFSTLEIQRTEQGDSAMYLCASSLTGKTGELFFGEGSRLTVL.

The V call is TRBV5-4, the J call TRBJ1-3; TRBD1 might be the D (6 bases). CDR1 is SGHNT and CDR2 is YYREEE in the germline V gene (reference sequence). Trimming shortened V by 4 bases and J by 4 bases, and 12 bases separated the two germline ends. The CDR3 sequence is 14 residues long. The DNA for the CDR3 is TGTGCCAGCAGCGGAACACAGGGAGGAAACACCATATATTTT. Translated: CASSGTQGGNTIYF.

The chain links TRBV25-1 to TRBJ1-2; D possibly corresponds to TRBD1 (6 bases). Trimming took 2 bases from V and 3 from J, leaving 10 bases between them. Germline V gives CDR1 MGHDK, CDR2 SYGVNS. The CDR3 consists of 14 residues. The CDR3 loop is CASSELGGDYGYTF. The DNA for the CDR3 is TGTGCCAGCAGTGAACTAGGGGGGGACTATGGCTACACCTTC.

CDR3 loop: CASSPGPRQTQGTYGYTF. CDR3 bases: TGTGCCAGCAGCCCCGGACCACGTCAAACACAGGGCACCTATGGCTACACCTTC. This chain connects TRBV4-2 to TRBJ1-2; possible D gene TRBD1, 6 bases. CDR3 length: 18 residues. Trimming shortened V by 4 bases and J by 4 bases, and 25 bases separated the two germline ends. Germline CDR1 and CDR2: LGHNA and YNFKEQ.

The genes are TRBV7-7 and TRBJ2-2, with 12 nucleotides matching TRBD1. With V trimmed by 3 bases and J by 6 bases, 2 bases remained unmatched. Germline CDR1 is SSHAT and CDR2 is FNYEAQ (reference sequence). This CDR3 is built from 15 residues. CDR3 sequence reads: CASSLGQGAAGELFF. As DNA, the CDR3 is TGTGCCAGCAGCTTGGGACAGGGGGCGGCCGGGGAGCTGTTTTTT.

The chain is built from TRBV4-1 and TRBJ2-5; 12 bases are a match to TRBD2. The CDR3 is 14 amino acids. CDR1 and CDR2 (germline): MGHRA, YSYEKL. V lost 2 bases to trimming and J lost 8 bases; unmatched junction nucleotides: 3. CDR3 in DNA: TGCGCCAGCAGCCAATTGGGACTAGCGGGTACCCAGTACTTC. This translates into CASSQLGLAGTQYF.

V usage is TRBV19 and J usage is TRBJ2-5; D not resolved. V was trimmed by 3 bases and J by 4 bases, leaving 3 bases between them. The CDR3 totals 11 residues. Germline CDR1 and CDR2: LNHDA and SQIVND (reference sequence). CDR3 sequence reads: CASSISETQYF. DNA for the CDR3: TGTGCCAGTAGTATCTCAGAGACCCAGTACTTC.

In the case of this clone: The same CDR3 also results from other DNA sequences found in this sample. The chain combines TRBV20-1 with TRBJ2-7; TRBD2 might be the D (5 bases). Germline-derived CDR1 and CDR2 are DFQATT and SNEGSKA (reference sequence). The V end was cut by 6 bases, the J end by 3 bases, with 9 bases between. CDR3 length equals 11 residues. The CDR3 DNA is TGCAGTGCCCCACGGGGCTACGAGCAGTACTTC. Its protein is CSAPRGYEQYF.

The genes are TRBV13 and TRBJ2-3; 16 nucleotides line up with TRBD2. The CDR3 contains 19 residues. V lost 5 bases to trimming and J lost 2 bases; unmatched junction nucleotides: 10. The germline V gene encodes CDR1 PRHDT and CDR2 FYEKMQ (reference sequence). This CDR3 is CASSSPGLAGGLDTDTQYF. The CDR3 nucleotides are TGTGCCAGCAGCAGCCCGGGACTAGCGGGGGGGCTTGACACAGATACGCAGTATTTT.

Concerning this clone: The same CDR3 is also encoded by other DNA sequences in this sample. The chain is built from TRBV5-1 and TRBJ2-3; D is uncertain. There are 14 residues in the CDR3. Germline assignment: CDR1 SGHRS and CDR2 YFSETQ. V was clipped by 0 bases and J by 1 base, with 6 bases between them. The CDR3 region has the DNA TGCGCCAGCAGCTTGGGAACAGGCACAGATACGCAGTATTTT. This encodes CASSLGTGTDTQYF.